This T cell receptor beta chain was sequenced during a study of cytomegalovirus exposure and HLA in healthy donors. Study-level findings and limits: Reported results showed that the classifier diagnosed cytomegalovirus status with high specificity and sensitivity. Most CMV-associated TCR beta chains were later found to appear HLA-restricted. After further analysis at a later stage, under 20,000 TCR beta sequences were associated with HLA alleles at 0.05 false discovery rate.

On this clone: Its antigen is undetermined.

A multiplex PCR was run with 60 Vbeta primers and 13 Jbeta primers. The data were produced by immunoSEQ multiplex PCR, yet TCRdb's version contains in-frame clones alone and is incomplete. The table lists about 160,000 clones, approximately 80% of them singletons. The CDR3 sequence is 16 residues long. Trimming stripped 0 bases from V and 6 bases from J, with 16 bases between. Germline V gene lookup returns CDR1 LGHNA and CDR2 YSLEER. This chain connects TRBV4-3 to TRBJ2-3, with a possible D match to TRBD2 (7 bases). Sequenced sample: PBMCs. The receptor comes from a male donor in good health and CMV-seropositive. CDR3 protein: CASSQDATGGRDTQYF. For the CDR3, the DNA is TGCGCCAGCAGCCAAGACGCAACGGGGGGCCGGGATACGCAGTATTTT.